This T cell receptor (beta chain) was identified during a study of graft-versus-host responses after intestinal transplantation. Study-wide context: Recipients obtained multivisceral, liver-intestinal, or isolated intestinal transplants. Once they had received anti-thymocyte globulin induction, all recipients took tacrolimus and steroids for about three years.

Remarks on this clone: Its antigen remains unidentified.

Findings of the study overall: GvH clone levels peaked in circulation, and this peak was associated with early post-transplant HvG declines. The study found high graft-versus-host to host-versus-graft clonal ratios in allografts of patients with graft-donor T cell macrochimerism.

Libraries were prepared by immunoSEQ multiplex PCR; TCRdb keeps only in-frame clonotypes and omits some of them. The sample records just under 50,000 clones, about 81% being singletons. The source material was unstimulated CD4+ T cells sorted from spleen or lymph node cells, sampled before transplant. The source of this sequence is a human donor who was the organ donor for an intestinal transplant.

Here the CDR3 reads CASSLDGRYTGELFF. DNA for the CDR3: TGTGCCAGCAGCTTGGACGGGAGGTACACCGGGGAGCTGTTTTTT. V usage is TRBV5-4 and J usage is TRBJ2-2; 7 bases are a match to TRBD2. Germline V gene data show CDR1 as SGHNT and CDR2 as YYREEE (reference sequence). J was trimmed by 3 bases and V by 0 bases; bases with no gene match: 2. CDR3 length equals 15 residues.